This is a list of T cell receptor beta chains from one sample in a study of blood T cells in healthy people across ages. TCRdb independently ran MiXCR on the 5' RACE reads; one entry per CDR3 protein. The sample has 1.8 million or so distinct CDR3 sequences, about two fifths seen once; the top ten hold under 30%. Specimen: blood. The source is a human donor in good health. CDR3s include the opening cysteine and the closing phenylalanine or tryptophan. Each record gives: V gene, D gene, clone size, J gene, CDR3 protein, CDR3 DNA. A D gene is named only where the DNA matches it firmly. Some rows mark clone size as missing; the rest say once, few, many or name a class of expanded clone.

TRBV2,-,-,TRBJ2-5,CASSEGSYEETQYF,TGTGCCAGCAGTGAAGGATCCTACGAAGAGACCCAGTACTTC
TRBV29-1,-,-,TRBJ2-1,CSDVGTNEQFF,TGCAGCGACGTCGGCACCAATGAGCAGTTCTTC
TRBV6-2/TRBV6-3,TRBD2,-,TRBJ2-3,CASSGAGTKDTQYF,TGTGCCAGCAGTGGTGCCGGGACTAAAGATACGCAGTATTTT
TRBV18,-,few,TRBJ1-1,CASSPLLGNGAEAFF,TGTGCCAGCTCACCACTTCTTGGGAACGGGGCGGAAGCTTTCTTT
TRBV7-3,TRBD1,many,TRBJ2-6,CASSLSGGVVLGANVLTF,TGTGCCAGCAGCTTATCAGGGGGCGTAGTATTGGGGGCCAACGTCCTGACTTTC
TRBV12-3/TRBV12-4,TRBD2,few,TRBJ2-1,CASSNTSGGVDEQFF,TGTGCCAGCAGTAACACTAGCGGGGGGGTCGATGAGCAGTTCTTC
TRBV10-3,TRBD1,-,TRBJ2-7,CAISEFGTGVSYEQYF,TGTGCCATCAGTGAGTTCGGGACAGGGGTTTCCTACGAGCAGTACTTC
TRBV6-6,-,-,TRBJ2-1,CASGGRDEQFF,TGTGCCAGCGGGGGGCGGGATGAGCAGTTCTTC
TRBV18,TRBD1,-,TRBJ2-7,CASSPQETGHYEQYF,TGTGCCAGCTCACCACAGGAGACAGGGCACTACGAGCAGTACTTC
TRBV7-9,-,-,TRBJ1-5,CASSPDGVGNQPQHF,TGTGCCAGCAGCCCTGACGGGGTTGGCAATCAGCCCCAGCATTTT
TRBV24-1,TRBD1,-,TRBJ1-2,CATSEGGTGRYGYTF,TGTGCCACCAGTGAGGGAGGGACAGGGAGGTATGGCTACACCTTC
TRBV6-5,-,-,TRBJ2-7,CARPRGRFSYEQYF,TGTGCCAGACCCCGGGGGCGCTTCTCCTACGAGCAGTACTTC
TRBV6-5,-,-,TRBJ2-7,CASSELQGNSYEQYF,TGTGCCAGCAGTGAGTTGCAGGGTAACTCCTACGAGCAGTACTTC
TRBV10-3,-,many,TRBJ2-3,CATLGTDTQYF,TGTGCCACCCTGGGTACTGATACGCAGTATTTT
TRBV24-1,-,-,TRBJ2-7,CATSDSVLGGAYEQYF,TGTGCCACCAGTGATAGCGTCTTAGGCGGCGCCTACGAGCAGTACTTC
TRBV29-1,TRBD1,few,TRBJ2-1,CSVGGGRGLNYRLNEQFF,TGCAGCGTTGGGGGCGGCAGGGGGCTTAATTATCGCCTAAATGAGCAGTTCTTC
TRBV2,-,-,TRBJ1-2,CASSVSLGDGADGYTF,TGTGCCAGCAGTGTGAGTTTGGGGGACGGCGCGGATGGCTACACCTTC
TRBV7-3,-,-,TRBJ2-1,CASSPESTEQFF,TGTGCCAGCAGCCCCGAAAGTACTGAGCAGTTCTTC
TRBV4-3,-,-,TRBJ1-3,CASSPVTGNTIYF,TGCGCCAGCAGCCCAGTAACTGGAAACACCATATATTTT
TRBV20-1,-,-,TRBJ2-3,CSARVGARTDTQYF,TGCAGTGCTAGAGTGGGGGCGCGCACAGATACGCAGTATTTT
TRBV7-8,TRBD2,few,TRBJ2-1,CASSLPRLAGRLEQFF,TGTGCCAGCAGCTTACCGCGACTAGCGGGGCGATTGGAGCAGTTCTTC
TRBV6-2/TRBV6-3,-,-,TRBJ2-5,CASSFQRSQETQYF,TGTGCCAGCAGTTTCCAGCGATCCCAAGAGACCCAGTACTTC
TRBV5-1,-,-,TRBJ1-2,CASSLDLADYGYTF,TGCGCCAGCAGCTTGGACCTGGCAGACTATGGCTACACCTTC
TRBV6-1,-,once,TRBJ1-2,CASRVHRDGYTF,TGTGCCAGCAGGGTACACAGGGATGGCTACACCTTC
TRBV10-3,-,-,TRBJ1-2,CVIRAGGYGYTF,TGTGTCATCAGGGCCGGGGGCTATGGCTACACCTTC
TRBV21-1,-,few,TRBJ2-5,CASSKTLNLVSETQYF,TGTGCCAGCAGCAAAACTCTGAACCTCGTAAGCGAGACCCAGTACTTC
TRBV3-1,TRBD1,-,TRBJ2-6,CASSPQTGSAYGANVLTF,TGTGCCAGCAGCCCGCAGACAGGGAGTGCATATGGGGCCAACGTCCTGACTTTC
TRBV24-1,TRBD1,-,TRBJ1-1,CATSGGGQTDTGAFF,TGTGCCACCAGTGGTGGGGGACAGACGGACACTGGAGCTTTCTTT
TRBV7-9,-,-,TRBJ1-1,CASSPNIPLNTEAFF,TGTGCCAGCAGCCCCAACATTCCCTTGAACACTGAAGCTTTCTTT
TRBV3-1,TRBD1,few,TRBJ2-3,CASSQVGQGPTDTQYF,TGTGCCAGCAGCCAGGTGGGACAGGGACCCACAGATACGCAGTATTTT
TRBV7-2,-,few,TRBJ2-3,CASSPGTFSTDTQYF,TGTGCCAGCAGTCCTGGGACTTTTAGCACAGATACGCAGTATTTT
TRBV12-3/TRBV12-4,-,-,TRBJ1-5,CASSLFAGDSNQPQHF,TGTGCCAGCAGTTTATTCGCAGGGGATAGCAATCAGCCCCAGCATTTT
TRBV5-1,-,-,TRBJ2-5,CASSLDSRVSQETQYF,TGCGCCAGCAGCTTGGATAGCAGGGTGTCCCAAGAGACCCAGTACTTC
TRBV6-5,-,few,TRBJ2-1,CASRVPGYNEQFF,TGTGCCAGCAGAGTCCCAGGCTACAATGAGCAGTTCTTC
TRBV7-2,TRBD1,-,TRBJ2-6,CASSLKSGTGSGANVLTF,TGTGCCAGCAGCTTAAAATCCGGGACAGGGTCTGGGGCCAACGTCCTGACTTTC
TRBV5-1,-,few,TRBJ2-5,CASSLESGRYQETQYF,TGCGCCAGCAGCTTGGAGTCAGGGCGGTACCAAGAGACCCAGTACTTC
TRBV28,TRBD1,-,TRBJ1-2,CASSLKWTGGYTF,TGTGCCAGCAGTTTGAAATGGACAGGGGGCTACACCTTC
TRBV7-9,-,-,TRBJ2-5,CASSSSVGQGLQEAQYF,TGTGCCAGCAGCTCGTCGGTGGGGCAGGGTTTACAAGAGGCCCAGTACTTC
TRBV20-1,-,-,TRBJ1-2,CSARVPLREGKNYGYTF,TGCAGTGCTAGAGTACCCCTTAGGGAGGGGAAAAACTATGGCTACACCTTC
TRBV4-1,-,few,TRBJ1-2,CASRRPGQNYGYTF,TGCGCCAGCAGGCGACCGGGACAAAACTATGGCTACACCTTC
TRBV6-2/TRBV6-3,-,-,TRBJ1-5,CASNDSPEGPQHF,TGTGCCAGCAACGACTCACCCGAAGGGCCCCAGCATTTT
TRBV20-1,-,-,TRBJ2-3,CSARETPRVRYTDTQYF,TGCAGTGCTAGAGAGACGCCTAGGGTTAGATACACAGATACGCAGTATTTT
TRBV20-1,TRBD2,-,TRBJ2-3,CSATGLAGNTQYF,TGCAGTGCCACGGGACTAGCGGGGAATACGCAGTATTTT
TRBV7-2,-,-,TRBJ2-2,CASISTGERFF,TGTGCCAGCATCAGCACCGGGGAGCGGTTTTTT
TRBV4-3,-,few,TRBJ1-2,CASSHSTGARYGYTF,TGCGCCAGCAGCCACTCGACAGGCGCTAGGTATGGCTACACCTTC
TRBV14,-,-,TRBJ2-7,CASSQEVGHQYF,TGTGCCAGCAGCCAAGAGGTCGGGCACCAGTACTTC
TRBV4-1,-,-,TRBJ2-2,CASSQAWGGTGELFF,TGCGCCAGCAGCCAAGCTTGGGGTGGGACCGGGGAGCTGTTTTTT
TRBV7-2,-,few,TRBJ2-7,CASSLAGGGVGGYEQYF,TGTGCCAGCAGCTTAGCTGGGGGCGGGGTCGGTGGATACGAGCAGTACTTC
TRBV20-1,TRBD2,-,TRBJ2-2,CSARLAGGGTGELFF,TGCAGTGCTAGATTAGCGGGGGGAGGGACCGGGGAGCTGTTTTTT
TRBV7-2,TRBD2,once,TRBJ2-3,CASTGGVRTDTQYF,TGTGCCAGCACCGGGGGGGTCAGGACAGATACGCAGTATTTT